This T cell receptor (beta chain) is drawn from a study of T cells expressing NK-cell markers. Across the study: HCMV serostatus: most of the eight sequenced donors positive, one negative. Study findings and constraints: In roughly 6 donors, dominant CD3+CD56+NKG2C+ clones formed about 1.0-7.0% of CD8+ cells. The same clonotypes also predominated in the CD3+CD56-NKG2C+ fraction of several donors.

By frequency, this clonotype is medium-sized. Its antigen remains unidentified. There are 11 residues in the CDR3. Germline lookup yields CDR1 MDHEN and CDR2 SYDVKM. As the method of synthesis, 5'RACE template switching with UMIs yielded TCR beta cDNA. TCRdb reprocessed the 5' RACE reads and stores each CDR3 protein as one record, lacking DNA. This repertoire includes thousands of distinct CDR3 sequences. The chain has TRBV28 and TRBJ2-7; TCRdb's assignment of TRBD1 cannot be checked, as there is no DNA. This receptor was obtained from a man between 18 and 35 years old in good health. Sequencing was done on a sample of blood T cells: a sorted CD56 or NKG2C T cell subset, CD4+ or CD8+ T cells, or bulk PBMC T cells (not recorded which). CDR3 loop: CASRWDGEQYF.